Presented here are 25 T cell receptor beta chains from one specimen sequenced in a study of blood T cell repertoires in COVID-19 (TCRdb year 2020). Library creation used the immunoSEQ multiplex PCR assay. Held by TCRdb, this immuneACCESS table contains in-frame sequences only and omits some clones. Under half of the omission traces to an unresolved V gene where checked; the cause of the rest is unknown. This sample is represented by over 300,000 clones; 70% to 90% of them were singletons. Jointly, the top ten make up roughly 10% of the sample. Sequenced material: PBMCs or T cells enriched from blood (not recorded which). The receptors come from a woman between 18 and 29 years old who had recovered from COVID-19.

The rearrangement uses TRBV11-2 and TRBJ2-1; tentatively, D is TRBD1 (5 bases). The CDR3 is 14 amino acids. In germline, CDR1 is SGHAT, CDR2 FQNNGV. V was pared by 8 bases and J by 3 bases, with 14 bases between. The CDR3 protein is CASQGAYGYNEQFF. The CDR3, as DNA: TGTGCCAGCCAAGGGGCTTACGGCTACAATGAGCAGTTCTTC.

The V call is TRBV28, the J call TRBJ1-4, with D maybe TRBD1 (5 bases). V lost 3 bases, J lost 4 bases, and 27 bases lay in between. This CDR3 is 20 amino acids long. CDR1 is MDHEN and CDR2 is SYDVKM in the germline V gene. The CDR3 here is CASSFNHLTGTGSYNEKLFF. The CDR3 region has the DNA TGTGCCAGCAGTTTTAACCACTTAACGGGGACCGGGAGCTATAATGAAAAACTGTTTTTT.

This clone showed up just once. The chain uses TRBV7-6 and TRBJ1-3; D gene ambiguous. This CDR3 region has 15 residues. Germline loops: CDR1 SGHVS, CDR2 FNYEAQ. The V gene lost 0 bases and the J gene lost 0 bases, with 6 bases spanning the gap. CDR3 residues: CASSLADSSGNTIYF. In DNA form, the CDR3 reads TGTGCCAGCAGCTTAGCCGATAGCTCTGGAAACACCATATATTTT.

The V and J genes are TRBV6-5 and TRBJ2-7; tentatively, D is TRBD2 (6 bases). The CDR3 loop spans 15 amino acids. V was shortened by 2 bases and J by 3 bases, with 14 bases between the two germline ends. Germline V CDR1 and CDR2: MNHEY, SVGAGI. In DNA, the CDR3 is TGTGCCAGCAGTTACCAGGGAGGTGCATTCTACGAGCAGTACTTC. Protein product: CASSYQGGAFYEQYF.

The CDR3 bases are TGTGCCAGCAGTTTATACAGGGTGAATAACTATGGCTACACCTTC. This codes for CASSLYRVNNYGYTF. The V call is TRBV28, the J call TRBJ1-2; D is perhaps TRBD1 (6 bases). Germline V gives CDR1 MDHEN, CDR2 SYDVKM. The CDR3 spans 15 residues. Trimming took 1 base from V and 1 from J, leaving 10 bases between them.

The genes are TRBV5-1 and TRBJ2-1; the match to TRBD2 covers 14 bases. Trimming took 2 bases from V and 9 from J; bases not matched to a gene: 13. In germline, CDR1 is SGHRS, CDR2 YFSETQ. The CDR3 is 18 amino acids. The CDR3 DNA follows: TGCGCCAGCAGCTTCTACCCCCCGACTAGCGGGGGGGAGAGTGAGCAGTTCTTC. This translates into CASSFYPPTSGGESEQFF.

The chain employs TRBV6-7 and TRBJ2-1; TRBD1 aligns across 9 bases. TRBV6-7 is filed as an ORF, its function uncertain. CDR3 size: 14 residues. V lost 11 bases, J lost 4 bases, and 9 bases stayed unmatched. CDR3 amino acids: CAGRTGDNYNEQFF. In DNA, the CDR3 is TGTGCCGGTCGGACAGGGGATAATTACAATGAGCAGTTCTTC.

The CDR3 spells CATSDADRDPLYQETQYF. DNA of the CDR3: TGTGCCACCAGTGATGCGGACAGGGACCCCTTGTACCAAGAGACCCAGTACTTC. This chain connects TRBV24-1 to TRBJ2-5, with 8 bases aligning to TRBD1. CDR3 length equals 18 residues. V dropped 3 bases and J dropped 0; count of bases not matched to a gene: 11. Germline lookup yields CDR1 KGHDR and CDR2 SFDVKD.

The chain joins TRBV3-1 (or the pseudogene TRBV3-2) to TRBJ1-5; no clear D. CDR1 is LGHDT, CDR2 YNNKEL, per germline (reference sequence). This CDR3 region has 18 residues. Trimming left V 1 base short and J 0 bases short, with 16 bases between. CDR3: CASSQGFGQIYSNQPQHF. DNA of the CDR3: TGTGCCAGCAGCCAAGGGTTTGGGCAGATTTATAGCAATCAGCCCCAGCATTTT.

The J gene is TRBJ1-1, the V gene TRBV5-1, with D possibly matching TRBD1 (5 bases). CDR1 is SGHRS and CDR2 is YFSETQ in the germline V gene. Trimming cost V 5 bases and J 4 bases, with 18 bases left between them. The CDR3 is 15 amino acids. The CDR3 DNA sequence: TGCGCCAGCAGTTTTGCAGGGCAACCGGGCACTGAAGCTTTCTTT. Its protein product is CASSFAGQPGTEAFF.

This clone appeared a single time. This sequence joins TRBV30 and TRBJ2-1; TRBD2 matches 11 bases. The J segment lost 7 bases and the V segment lost 4 bases, leaving 9 bases of the junction unmatched. The CDR3 loop spans 15 amino acids. Germline assignment: CDR1 GTSNPN and CDR2 SVGIG (reference sequence). CDR3 DNA: TGTGCCTGGAACTTCGTAGCGGGGGGGCCGAATGAGCAGTTCTTC. The encoded protein is CAWNFVAGGPNEQFF.

The gene calls are TRBV5-6 and TRBJ2-1, with TRBD2 identical over 9 bases. Per germline, CDR1 SGHDT and CDR2 YYEEEE. The trim removed 0 bases at V and 6 bases at J, leaving 7 bases unmatched. This CDR3 contains 16 residues. The CDR3 spells CASSLAGAGGLNEQFF. Here the CDR3 DNA reads TGTGCCAGCAGCTTGGCGGGAGCGGGAGGCCTCAATGAGCAGTTCTTC.

V gene TRBV10-1 combines with J gene TRBJ2-7; TRBD1 matches at 7 bases. V lost 8 bases and J lost 3; bases outside the gene matches: 10. The CDR3 sequence is 14 residues long. CDR1 is WNHNN and CDR2 is SYGVQD in the germline V gene (reference sequence). The CDR3, as DNA: TGCGCCAGCTCCTCCGGGACAGTTTTCTACGAGCAGTACTTC. This gives the protein CASSSGTVFYEQYF.

This clone has at least ten counts. This rearrangement joins TRBV28 to TRBJ1-2; D is undetermined. This CDR3 has 14 residues. CDR1 MDHEN and CDR2 SYDVKM come from the germline V gene. Trimming cost V 4 bases and J 6 bases, with 15 bases left between them. The CDR3 loop is CASSWIRRRNGYTF. In DNA, the CDR3 is TGTGCCAGCAGTTGGATCCGGCGGAGGAATGGCTACACCTTC.

V usage is TRBV13 and J usage is TRBJ1-4, with D tentatively TRBD1 (5 bases). Deletions cut 5 bases from V and 8 bases from J, with 9 bases between. The CDR3 consists of 12 residues. Germline V lookup: CDR1 PRHDT, CDR2 FYEKMQ (reference sequence). As DNA, the CDR3 is TGTGCCAGCAGCAGGGGTGACGAAAAACTGTTTTTT. Protein product: CASSRGDEKLFF. Supplemented by reference TRBV13 and TRBJ1-4, the full variable domain reads AAGVIQSPRHLIKEKRETATLKCYPIPRHDTVYWYQQGPGQDPQFLISFYEKMQSDKGSIPDRFSAQQFSDYHSELNMSSLELGDSALYFCASSRGDEKLFFGSGTQLSVL.

J is TRBJ2-7 and V is TRBV28; TRBD1 matches 9 bases. The junction had 6 bases not matched to a gene; V was cut back by 3 bases and J by 6 bases. The CDR3 loop spans 14 amino acids. CDR1 and CDR2 (germline): MDHEN, SYDVKM. CDR3 bases: TGTGCCAGCAGTTTCGGGACAGGGCCAAGCGAGCAGTACTTC. This codes for CASSFGTGPSEQYF.

This chain links TRBV11-2 with TRBJ2-7; TRBD1 agrees at 8 bases. Germline V CDR1 and CDR2: SGHAT, FQNNGV. The CDR3 runs 15 residues. V dropped 1 base and J dropped 4; count of bases not matched to a gene: 6. CDR3 sequence: CASSLGAGGAYEQYF. CDR3 in DNA: TGTGCCAGCAGCTTAGGGGCAGGGGGCGCATACGAGCAGTACTTC.

This chain connects TRBV7-2 to TRBJ2-2; the D gene is possibly TRBD1 (5 bases). The ends were cut back, 4 bases at V and 4 bases at J, with 16 bases in the middle. CDR3 length equals 16 residues. CDR1 is SGHTA and CDR2 is FQGNSA in the germline V gene. The CDR3 loop reads CASSSGPLKSTGELFF. CDR3 coding DNA: TGTGCCAGCAGCTCAGGGCCTCTTAAGAGCACCGGGGAGCTGTTTTTT.

This clone was picked up a small number of times. The chain couples TRBV27 to TRBJ1-2; 7 positions match TRBD1. With 6 bases clipped from V and 8 bases from J, the junction kept 9 bases outside the gene matches. Germline CDR1 MNHEY, CDR2 SMNVEV (reference sequence). There are 13 residues in the CDR3. CDR3 sequence reads: CASRADRVGGYTF. The DNA for the CDR3 is TGTGCCAGCAGAGCTGACAGGGTCGGGGGCTACACCTTC.

This chain links TRBV10-3 with TRBJ1-1, with 7 bases lining up with TRBD1. With 5 bases clipped from V and 5 bases from J, the junction kept 2 bases outside the gene matches. Per germline, CDR1 ENHRY and CDR2 SYGVKD. This CDR3 has 12 residues. The CDR3 sequence: CAISTGDTEAFF. The CDR3 region has the DNA TGTGCCATCAGTACAGGGGATACTGAAGCTTTCTTT.

The chain joins TRBV7-2 to TRBJ1-2; maybe TRBD1 (5 bases). Trimming took off 5 bases at V and 4 bases at J, with 11 bases between the two ends. Looked up from germline, CDR1 is SGHTA and CDR2 is FQGNSA. This CDR3 has 13 amino acids. The CDR3 DNA reads TGTGCCAGCAGCACGACAGAGACCTATGGCTACACCTTC. Its protein product is CASSTTETYGYTF.

The chain combines TRBV30 with TRBJ1-2; D is ambiguous. Germline lookup yields CDR1 GTSNPN and CDR2 SVGIG (reference sequence). The CDR3 contains 12 residues. The CDR3 DNA follows: TGTGCTACTGGAGGCGGAGTCGCGGGCTACACCTTC. It encodes CATGGGVAGYTF. The full variable domain, completed using reference TRBV30 and TRBJ1-2, is SQTIHQWPATLVQPVGSPLSLECTVEGTSNPNLYWYRQAAGRGLQLLFYSVGIGQISSEVPQNLSASRPQDRQFILSSKKLLLSDSGFYLCATGGGVAGYTFGSGTRLTVV.

This clone showed up just a few times. V is TRBV4-1 and J is TRBJ1-2; D not resolved. The CDR3 is made up of 15 amino acids. V gave up 1 base and J gave up 4 bases, with 13 bases separating them. Germline CDR1 and CDR2: MGHRA and YSYEKL. CDR3 residues: CASSQGGGNVYGYTF. As DNA, the CDR3 is TGCGCCAGCAGCCAAGGTGGAGGGAACGTCTATGGCTACACCTTC.

This clone has just one count. The chain uses TRBV9 and TRBJ2-3; 8 bases line up with TRBD1. The germline CDR1 and CDR2 sequences are SGDLS and YYNGEE. The CDR3 has 13 amino acids. V trimming: 6 bases; J trimming: 2 bases; junction bases outside the gene matches: 2. The CDR3 sequence: CASKGQDTDTQYF. The CDR3 DNA is TGTGCCAGCAAGGGACAGGACACAGATACGCAGTATTTT.

The chain links TRBV9 to TRBJ1-6, with D possibly matching TRBD1 (6 bases). Trimming pared 4 bases from V and 6 bases from J, leaving 17 bases between. CDR1 is SGDLS and CDR2 is YYNGEE in the germline V gene. The CDR3 is 16 amino acids. This chain's CDR3 is CASSPEAGARNSPLHF. The CDR3 DNA sequence: TGTGCCAGCAGCCCCGAGGCAGGGGCCCGTAATTCACCCCTCCACTTT.